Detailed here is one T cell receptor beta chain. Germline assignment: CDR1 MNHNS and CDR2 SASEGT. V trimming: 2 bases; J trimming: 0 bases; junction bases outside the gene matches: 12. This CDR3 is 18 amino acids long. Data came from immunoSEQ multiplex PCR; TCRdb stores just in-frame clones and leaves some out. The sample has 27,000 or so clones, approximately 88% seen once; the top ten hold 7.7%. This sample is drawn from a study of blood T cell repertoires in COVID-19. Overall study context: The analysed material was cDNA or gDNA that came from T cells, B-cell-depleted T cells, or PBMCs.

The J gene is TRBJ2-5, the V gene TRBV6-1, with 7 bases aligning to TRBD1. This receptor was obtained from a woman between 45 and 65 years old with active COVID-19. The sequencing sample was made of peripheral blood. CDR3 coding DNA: TGTGCCAGCAGTGAACCCAACGGACAGGCTTGGTACCAAGAGACCCAGTACTTC. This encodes CASSEPNGQAWYQETQYF.